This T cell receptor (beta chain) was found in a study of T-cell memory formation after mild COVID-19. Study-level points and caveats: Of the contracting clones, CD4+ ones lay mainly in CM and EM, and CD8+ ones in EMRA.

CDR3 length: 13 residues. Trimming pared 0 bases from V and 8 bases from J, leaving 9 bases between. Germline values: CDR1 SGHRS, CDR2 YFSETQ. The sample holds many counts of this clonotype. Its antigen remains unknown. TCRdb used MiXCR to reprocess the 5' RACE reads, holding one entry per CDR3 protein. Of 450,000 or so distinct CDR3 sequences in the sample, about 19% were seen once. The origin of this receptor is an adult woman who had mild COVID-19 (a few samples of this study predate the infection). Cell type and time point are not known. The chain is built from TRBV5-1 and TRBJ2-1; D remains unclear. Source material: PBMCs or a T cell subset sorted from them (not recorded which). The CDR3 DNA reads TGCGCCAGCAGCTTGGATACCAGCGATGAGCAGTTCTTC. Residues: CASSLDTSDEQFF.